This T cell receptor (beta chain) is from a study of T cell repertoires in cytomegalovirus infection. Germline V gene sequence: CDR1 SEHNR, CDR2 FQNEAQ (reference sequence). V gave up 4 bases and J gave up 0 bases, with 10 bases separating them. The CDR3 sequence is 16 residues long. Only a few counts were recorded for this clonotype. The antigen remains unidentified. MiXCR, run by TCRdb on the reads, gives a single entry per CDR3 protein. The sample contains approximately 730,000 distinct CDR3 sequences, approximately 33% of which appear only once. The chain combines TRBV7-9 with TRBJ2-6; a weak D match, TRBD2 (5 bases). This material consisted of cultured PBMCs, taken from culture after CMV antigen stimulation. This sequence was found in a human donor in good health (CMV status not recorded). Some clones in this sample may be carry-over from other donors' samples. CDR3 in amino acids: CASSSRGYSGANVLTF. The CDR3 coding sequence is TGTGCCAGCAGCTCCCGAGGGTACTCTGGGGCCAACGTCCTGACTTTC.